The T cell receptor (beta chain) described here comes from a study of Graves' ophthalmopathy and Graves' hyperthyroidism (dated by TCRdb to the late 2010s). Describing the broader study: Peripheral blood was collected at initial diagnosis, prior to any treatment. Once sampling was done, hyperthyroidism patients were given methimazole at a starting dose of 30 mg daily, while ophthalmopathy patients were given high-dose intravenous methylprednisolone. To explore V-J signatures that separate ophthalmopathy from hyperthyroidism, a discovery set of around 97 patients was enrolled, consisting of about 45 with ophthalmopathy and approximately 60 with stable hyperthyroidism. The independent validation cohort included 18 hyperthyroidism patients plus 17 patients who later progressed from hyperthyroidism to ophthalmopathy. In more than five hyperthyroidism patients, T-cell repertoires of thyroid tissue and blood were compared. TCR beta repertoire signatures were used to distinguish Graves' ophthalmopathy from Graves' hyperthyroidism and to predict progression to ophthalmopathy. In total, 135 blood samples were TCR-sequenced: fewer than 50 ophthalmopathy, over 70 hyperthyroidism and approximately 17 hyperthyroidism-to-ophthalmopathy patients. Findings and caveats that apply to the study as a whole: The 13-signature model separated ophthalmopathy from stable hyperthyroidism with about 86% sensitivity and approximately 81% specificity in cross-validation, and 80%/75% in the test set. Sample size was not predetermined statistically, and investigators were not blinded to group allocation. Most of the expanded thyroid clonotypes with a frequency above 0.001 were also detected in blood, and it was suggested that the thyroid immune response may be reflected by blood repertoires. In validation, the model predicted ophthalmopathy progression with about 70% sensitivity and 72.22% specificity; fewer than 15 predicted patients were CT-confirmed with GO in a median of 6.5 months.

The CDR3 spans 14 residues, from the cysteine through the phenylalanine. Here the CDR3 DNA is all that survives: 42 bases in frame from base 1. The germline V gene provides CDR1 SGHDN and CDR2 FVKESK. V has 3 bases trimmed and J has 6 bases trimmed; junction bases matching no gene number 7. For repertoire sequencing, the TCR beta CDR3 regions were amplified from RNA transcripts. The first round of RT-PCR was done with HTBI primers and the Qiagen OneStep RT-PCR kit, and was followed by a second round of multiplex PCR, then size selection and purification. Libraries were sequenced paired-end with 100 bp reads on an Illumina HiSeq2000. Per the original workflow: SOAPnuke was used to process the reads, throwing out any read that had adapters, had uncalled bases, had a mean Phred below 15, or lacked an exact constant-primer or identifier match. COPE v1.2.5 was used to merge the high-quality paired reads. Each unique nucleotide sequence was defined as a clonotype, and clonotypes were aligned to IMGT TRB V, D and J references with MiTCR v1.1. Analysis was restricted to V-J combinations with a frequency above 0.0001, which covered 99.2% of repertoires. For each V-J combination, a TCR clonal expansion and chaos score was defined as the ratio of F50 clonal expansion to chaos observed in the TCRdist matrix. Welch's t-statistics and random forest were used to narrow the features down to around twelve V-J combinations, which were then fed into a naive Bayes classifier. The Morisita-Horn index was used to measure how similar the thyroid and blood repertoires were. Clones were called with MiXCR by TCRdb after fastp trimmed the public reads at Q25, and only in-frame beta chains were retained. CDR3 protein sequences are deduplicated, and each keeps its most common genes and DNA. The V and J calls come from TCRdb's annotation, not from the publication. Counted in this sample were around 22,000 distinct CDR3 sequences; 48% of them appeared once. The biggest ten clones account for around 6.2% of the sample.

Hyperthyroidism was defined as stable when no progression to ophthalmopathy occurred within 18 months of follow-up. Hyperthyroidism patients were newly diagnosed, with disease duration under 2 months, and aged 18 to 65 years. Anyone with other autoimmune diseases, uncontrolled infections, pregnancy or lactation was excluded from the study. Diagnosis was based on clinical symptoms, serum thyroxine, TRAb, thyroid ultrasound and orbital computed tomography. Using Ficoll-Paque density gradient centrifugation, PBMCs were isolated from 9.5 to 10 ml of fresh peripheral blood. Total RNA was extracted using Trizol reagent, and RNA quality was checked on an Agilent 2100 Bioanalyzer. Ten or more counts support this clonotype. There is no known antigen for this receptor. This may come from a read error, since a much larger clone is one base off.

This sequence was found in an adult woman with stable Graves' hyperthyroidism. This receptor chain uses TRBV14 and TRBJ1-1, and 7 bases in between align with TRBD1. The source material was peripheral blood. The nucleotide sequence is TGTGCCAGCAGCCAGGTATCAGGGGGGGCTGAAGCTTTCTTT. Translated, this gives CASSQVSGGAEAFF.